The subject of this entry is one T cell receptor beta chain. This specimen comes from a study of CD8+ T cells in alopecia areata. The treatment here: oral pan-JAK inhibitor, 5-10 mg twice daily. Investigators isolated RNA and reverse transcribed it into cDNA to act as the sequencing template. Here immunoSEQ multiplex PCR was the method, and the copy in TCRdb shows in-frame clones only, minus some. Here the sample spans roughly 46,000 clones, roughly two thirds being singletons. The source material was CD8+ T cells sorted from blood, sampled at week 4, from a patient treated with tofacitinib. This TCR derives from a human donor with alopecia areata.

The CDR3 here is CASSLLTGDTGELFF. Here the CDR3 DNA reads TGTGCCAGCAGCCTATTGACCGGGGACACCGGGGAGCTGTTTTTT. The V call is TRBV6-5, the J call TRBJ2-2, with a weak D call TRBD2 (5 bases). Trimming left V 6 bases short and J 3 bases short, with 14 bases between. Germline CDR1 is MNHEY and CDR2 is SVGAGI. The CDR3 is 15 residues long.